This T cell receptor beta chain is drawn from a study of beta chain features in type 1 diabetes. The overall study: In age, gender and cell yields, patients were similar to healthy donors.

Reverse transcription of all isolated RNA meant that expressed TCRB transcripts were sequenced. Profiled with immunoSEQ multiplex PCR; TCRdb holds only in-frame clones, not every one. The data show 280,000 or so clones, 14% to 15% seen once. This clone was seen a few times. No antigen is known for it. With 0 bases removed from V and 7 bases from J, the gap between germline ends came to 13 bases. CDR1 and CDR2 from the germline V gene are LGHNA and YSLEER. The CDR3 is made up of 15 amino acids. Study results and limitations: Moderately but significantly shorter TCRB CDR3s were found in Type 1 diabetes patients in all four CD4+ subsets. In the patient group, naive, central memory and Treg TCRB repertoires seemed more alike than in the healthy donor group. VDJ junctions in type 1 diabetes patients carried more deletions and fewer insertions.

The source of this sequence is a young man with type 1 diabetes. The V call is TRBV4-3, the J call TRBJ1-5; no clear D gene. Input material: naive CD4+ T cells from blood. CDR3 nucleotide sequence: TGCGCCAGCAGCCAAGAAGGAGGGTCCGGCCAGCCCCAGCATTTT. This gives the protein CASSQEGGSGQPQHF.